This entry features one T cell receptor (beta chain) sequence. The PCR contained 60 Vbeta and 13 Jbeta primers. Sequencing was performed with immunoSEQ multiplex PCR; in TCRdb, only in-frame clones are kept and a portion is missing. The table includes over 75,000 clones, around 86% detected once. These data belong to a study of cytomegalovirus exposure and HLA in healthy donors. Across the study: Roughly 77 million unique TCRs from HLA-typed donors made up an early data release.

CDR3 length equals 13 residues. Trimming removed 5 bases at V and 4 bases at J, with 10 bases between. Germline CDR1 is SEHNR and CDR2 is FQNEAQ (reference sequence). The rearrangement links TRBV7-9 to TRBJ2-3; D gene uncertain. This sequence was found in a man aged 25 to 40 in good health and CMV-seropositive. The sequenced sample consisted of PBMCs. The CDR3 DNA reads as TGTGCCAGCAGCCAACGCACTCCAGATACGCAGTATTTT. Translating gives CASSQRTPDTQYF.